This entry lists 2 T cell receptor beta chains sequenced from one sample in a study of blood T cells in healthy people across ages (dated by TCRdb to about 2015). Library method: 5' RACE. Sequencer: Illumina HiSeq 2500. A second PCR of about 7 to 12 cycles was run with a J-beta primer mix and a sample-barcoded 5' primer. TCRdb took the public reads, trimmed them with fastp at Q25, ran MiXCR for clone calling and kept in-frame beta chains. Every CDR3 protein is listed once, alongside the most common genes and DNA of its rows. The sample table records under 1,100,000 distinct CDR3 sequences; approximately 25% of these occur just once. The ten most abundant clones make up 0.65% to 0.95% of the sample. This sample was also put to use in a study of T cells of mothers and their children.

What was sequenced was blood. These receptors were collected from a girl between 2 and 10 years old in good health.

This clonotype appeared a few times. The rearrangement joins TRBV7-2 to TRBJ2-1, with D possibly being TRBD1 or TRBD2 (5 bases each). The V end lost 1 base, the J end lost 8 bases, and 15 bases lay between the germline ends. Per the germline V gene, CDR1 is SGHTA and CDR2 is FQGNSA. The CDR3 has 15 amino acids. The CDR3 loop reads CASSLEEGLGDEQFF. The CDR3 DNA reads as TGTGCCAGCAGCTTAGAAGAGGGGTTGGGTGATGAGCAGTTCTTC.

The chain uses TRBV2 and TRBJ1-5; D uncertain. The CDR3 runs to 12 residues. The V gene's germline CDR1 is SNHLY and CDR2 FYNNEI. V was trimmed by 7 bases and J by 2 bases, leaving 6 bases between them. In DNA form, the CDR3 reads TGTGCCAGCACTAACGGCAATCAGCCCCAGCATTTT. Translating it yields CASTNGNQPQHF.